Below are 14 T cell receptor beta chains sequenced from a single sample in a study of cytomegalovirus exposure and HLA in healthy donors. Primers for the PCR totalled 60 Vbeta and 13 Jbeta. Some clones are missing from TCRdb's copy, which holds only in-frame ones; the method was immunoSEQ multiplex PCR. The sample includes some 30,000 clones. Sequencing was done on a sample of PBMCs. The receptors come from a middle-aged man in good health and CMV-seronegative.

The rearrangement links TRBV11-1 to TRBJ2-1; D is undetermined. The length of the CDR3 is 11 residues. Trimming took off 4 bases at V and 8 bases at J, with 6 bases between the two ends. Germline V gives CDR1 SGHAT, CDR2 FQDESV (reference sequence). Written as DNA, the CDR3 is TGTGCCAGCAGCTACACGTATGAGCAGTTCTTC. It is translated as CASSYTYEQFF.

This sequence joins TRBV7-9 and TRBJ2-7; 7 bases fit TRBD2. This CDR3 is 14 amino acids long. Germline CDR1 SEHNR, CDR2 FQNEAQ (reference sequence). V was pared by 6 bases and J by 0 bases, with 5 bases of the junction left unmatched. CDR3 nucleotide sequence: TGTGCCAGCAGTCTGCGGGAGAGCTCCTACGAGCAGTACTTC. It codes for CASSLRESSYEQYF.

V is TRBV4-2 and J is TRBJ1-3; 8 bases match TRBD1. Germline V gene lookup returns CDR1 LGHNA and CDR2 YNFKEQ. J was trimmed by 6 bases and V by 4 bases; bases with no gene match: 8. The CDR3 length is 15 residues. CDR3 residues: CASSLETGVTNTIYF. In nucleotides, the CDR3 is TGTGCCAGCAGCCTAGAGACAGGGGTGACAAACACCATATATTTT.

The chain combines TRBV30 with TRBJ2-5, with TRBD2 matching 7 bases. The CDR3 extends over 11 amino acids. Germline trimming cut 2 bases from V and 9 bases from J; bases unmatched to any gene: 3. Per the germline V gene, CDR1 is GTSNPN and CDR2 is SVGIG (reference sequence). In DNA form, the CDR3 reads TGTGCCTGGAGTAATCGGGGGGCCCAGTACTTC. Its protein is CAWSNRGAQYF.

The V and J genes are TRBV9 and TRBJ2-5; 8 bases match TRBD2. Germline-derived CDR1 and CDR2 are SGDLS and YYNGEE. This CDR3 spans 16 amino acids. V dropped 4 bases and J dropped 5; count of bases not matched to a gene: 13. CDR3 sequence: CASSPPGAGVGETQYF. DNA for the CDR3: TGTGCCAGCAGCCCCCCTGGAGCGGGAGTGGGGGAGACCCAGTACTTC. The complete variable domain, with remaining parts taken from reference TRBV9 and TRBJ2-5, reads DSGVTQTPKHLITATGQRVTLRCSPRSGDLSVYWYQQSLDQGLQFLIQYYNGEERAKGNILERFSAQQFPDLHSELNLSSLELGDSALYFCASSPPGAGVGETQYFGPGTRLLVL.

This chain connects TRBV5-4 to TRBJ2-2, with 15 bases matching TRBD2. The germline V gene encodes CDR1 SGHNT and CDR2 YYREEE (reference sequence). V lost 4 bases and J lost 5; bases outside the gene matches: 6. This CDR3 region has 17 residues. CDR3: CASSIGLAGGVTGELFF. In nucleotides, the CDR3 is TGTGCCAGCAGCATTGGACTAGCGGGAGGGGTAACCGGGGAGCTGTTTTTT.

V and J are TRBV7-3 and TRBJ2-2; possible D gene TRBD1, 6 bases. The CDR3 is 13 residues long. Trimming removed 5 bases at V and 6 bases at J, with 10 bases between. Per germline, CDR1 SGHTA and CDR2 FQGTGA. The DNA for the CDR3 is TGTGCCAGCAGCCCCGGACAGCCCGGGGAGCTGTTTTTT. This encodes CASSPGQPGELFF.

V usage is TRBV19 and J usage is TRBJ2-7; 8 nucleotides align to TRBD1. Germline CDR1 LNHDA, CDR2 SQIVND (reference sequence). The J segment lost 7 bases and the V segment lost 10 bases, leaving 12 bases of the junction unmatched. The CDR3 is 13 residues long. CDR3 DNA: TGTGCCACTGGAGGGCAGGGGGCTGGAGAGCAGTACTTC. As protein: CATGGQGAGEQYF.

This chain connects TRBV14 to TRBJ1-2, with 8 bases lining up with TRBD1. J gave up 8 bases and V 4 bases, and 9 bases lay outside the gene matches. The CDR3 covers 14 residues. Germline V gene data show CDR1 as SGHDN and CDR2 as FVKESK. The chain's CDR3 is CASSLRTGTGGYTF. In nucleotides, the CDR3 is TGTGCCAGCAGCCTTCGGACAGGGACGGGCGGCTACACCTTC.

The chain has TRBV18 and TRBJ2-7, with TRBD2 identical over 7 bases. The CDR3 loop spans 13 amino acids. J was trimmed by 0 bases and V by 6 bases; bases with no gene match: 2. In germline, CDR1 is KGHSH, CDR2 LQKENI. CDR3 residues: CASSGGVSYEQYF. The DNA for the CDR3 is TGTGCCAGCTCGGGGGGGGTCTCCTACGAGCAGTACTTC.

The rearrangement joins TRBV5-4 to TRBJ2-7; possibly TRBD1 for D (6 bases). Germline V gene lookup returns CDR1 SGHNT and CDR2 YYREEE (reference sequence). The CDR3 contains 13 residues. Trimming removed 3 bases from V and 7 bases from J, with 14 bases in between. CDR3 region: CASSSRGPGEQYF. In DNA, the CDR3 is TGTGCCAGCAGCTCCAGGGGACCGGGTGAGCAGTACTTC.

On this clone: The same CDR3 can be traced to other DNA sequences in this sample. The chain employs TRBV30 and TRBJ2-5, with D possibly being TRBD1 (6 bases). The germline CDR1 and CDR2 sequences are GTSNPN and SVGIG (reference sequence). The CDR3 runs to 12 residues. Trimming took 5 bases from V and 4 from J, leaving 11 bases between them. The CDR3 nucleotides read TGTGCCTGGGGCAGGGGAAGAGAGACCCAGTACTTC. Translated, it gives CAWGRGRETQYF.

The chain combines TRBV2 with TRBJ1-2, with D possibly being TRBD1 (5 bases). This CDR3 has 13 residues. The germline V and J ends were trimmed by 7 bases and 8 bases, with 17 bases remaining between them. Germline V gene sequence: CDR1 SNHLY, CDR2 FYNNEI. CDR3 protein: CASTFREEGGYTF. CDR3 DNA: TGTGCCAGCACCTTCAGGGAAGAAGGCGGCTACACCTTC.

The rearrangement uses TRBV4-2 and TRBJ1-2; D is perhaps TRBD1 (5 bases). Trimming removed 0 bases at V and 3 bases at J, with 5 bases between. This CDR3 region has 13 residues. Germline V lookup: CDR1 LGHNA, CDR2 YNFKEQ. CDR3: CASSQDRDYGYTF. DNA of the CDR3: TGTGCCAGCAGCCAAGACAGGGACTATGGCTACACCTTC.